Listed here is a single T cell receptor beta chain. What it binds is not known. Each sample's input was 250 ng genomic DNA, 38,000 or so genome equivalents. The data originate from a study of T cell clusters in autoimmune cytopenias. The CDR3 sequence is 17 residues long. Per germline, CDR1 SGHDT and CDR2 YYEEEE. Regarding the study as a whole: Exclusive TRB clusters were around 2.9-fold more numerous in healthy donors than in active autoimmune hepatitis. Physiological T cell clusters of healthy donors were apparently absent in primary autoimmune cytopenia patients.

Multiplex touch-down PCR amplified TRB using TRB-A and TRB-B pools in one tube. TCRdb re-called the multiplex PCR reads and gives one entry per CDR3 protein, without DNA. Its table lists about 15,000 distinct CDR3 sequences. In addition, the sample was reused for a study of T cell repertoires in aging, cancer and after chemotherapy.

The TCR was taken from a human donor in good health. The gene calls are TRBV5-6 and TRBJ2-6. Sequenced sample: peripheral blood. The CDR3 loop is CASSLYPFSSGANVLTF.